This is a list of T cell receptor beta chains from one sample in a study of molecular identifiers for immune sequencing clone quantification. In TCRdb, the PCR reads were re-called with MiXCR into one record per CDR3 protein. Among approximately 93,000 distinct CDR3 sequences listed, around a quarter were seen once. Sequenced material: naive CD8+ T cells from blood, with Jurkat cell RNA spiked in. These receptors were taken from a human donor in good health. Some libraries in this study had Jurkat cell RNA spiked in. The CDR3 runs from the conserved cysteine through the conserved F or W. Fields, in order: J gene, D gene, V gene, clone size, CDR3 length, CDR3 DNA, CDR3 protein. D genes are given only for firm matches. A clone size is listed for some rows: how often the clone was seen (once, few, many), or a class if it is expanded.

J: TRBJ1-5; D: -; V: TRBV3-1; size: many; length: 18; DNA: TGTGCCAGCAGCCAAGATCCCTTTTGGGGGAATAGCAATCAGCCCCAGCATTTT; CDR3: CASSQDPFWGNSNQPQHF
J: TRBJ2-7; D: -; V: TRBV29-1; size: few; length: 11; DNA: TGCAGCGTTGTTGATAAGGGACGACAGTACTTC; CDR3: CSVVDKGRQYF
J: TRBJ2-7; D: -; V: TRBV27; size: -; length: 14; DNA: TGTGCCAGCAGTTGGGCAGGGAGGACCTACGAGCAGTACTTC; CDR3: CASSWAGRTYEQYF
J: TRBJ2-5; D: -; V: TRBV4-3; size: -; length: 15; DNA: TGCGCCAGCAGCCTCACCTGGGGGTTTCAAGAGCCCCCGTACTTC; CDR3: CASSLTWGFQEPPYF
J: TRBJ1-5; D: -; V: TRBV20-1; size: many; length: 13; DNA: TGCAGTGCCGAGGGCATAGATAATCAGCCCCAGCATTTT; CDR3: CSAEGIDNQPQHF
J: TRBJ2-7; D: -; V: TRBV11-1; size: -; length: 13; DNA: TGTGCCAGCAGCTTTGTACAGGACTACGAGCAGTACTTC; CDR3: CASSFVQDYEQYF
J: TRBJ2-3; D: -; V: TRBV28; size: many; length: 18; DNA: TGTGCCAGCAGTTGGGGGCCGGACGAGGAGGTTATTGCAGATACGCAGTATTTT; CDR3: CASSWGPDEEVIADTQYF
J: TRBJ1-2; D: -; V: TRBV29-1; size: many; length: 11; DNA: TGCAGCGTTGAAAGCGGTTATGGCTACACCTTC; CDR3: CSVESGYGYTF
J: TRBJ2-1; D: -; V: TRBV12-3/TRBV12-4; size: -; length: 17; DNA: TGTGCCAGCAGTTTAATGGCGGGACCACTGAGTTACAATGAGCAGTTCTTC; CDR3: CASSLMAGPLSYNEQFF
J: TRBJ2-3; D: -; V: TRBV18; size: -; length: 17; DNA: TGTGCCAGCTCACCCTGGTACGGACAGAGGAGGGCAGATACGCAGTATTTT; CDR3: CASSPWYGQRRADTQYF
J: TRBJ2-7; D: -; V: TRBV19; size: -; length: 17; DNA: TGTGCCAGCAGCTCTCTAGCAGGGCCCGGACTCTCCTACGAGCAGTACTTC; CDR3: CASSSLAGPGLSYEQYF
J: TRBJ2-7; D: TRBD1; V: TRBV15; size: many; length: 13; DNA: TGTGCCACCAGAGGACAGGGCGGGTACGAGCAGTACTTC; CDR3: CATRGQGGYEQYF
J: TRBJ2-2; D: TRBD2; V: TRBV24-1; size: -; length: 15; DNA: TGTGCCACCAAGGGGACTAGCGGGAACACCGGGGAGCTGTTTTTT; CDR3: CATKGTSGNTGELFF
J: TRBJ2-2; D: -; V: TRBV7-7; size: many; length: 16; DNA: TGTGCCAGCAGTCAGGTGGAGGCGTCGGTGGCCGGGGAGCTGTTTTTT; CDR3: CASSQVEASVAGELFF
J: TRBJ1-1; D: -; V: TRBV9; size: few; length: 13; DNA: TGTGCCAGCACTACAGGGATCAACACTGAAGCTTTCTTT; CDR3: CASTTGINTEAFF
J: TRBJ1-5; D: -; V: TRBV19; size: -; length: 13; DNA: TGTGCCAGTAGTATAAGTGAGTGCCAGCCCCAGCATTTT; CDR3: CASSISECQPQHF
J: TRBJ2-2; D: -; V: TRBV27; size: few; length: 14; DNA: TGTGCCAGCAGAGCCGATAGCGCCACCGGGGAGCTGTTTTTT; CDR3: CASRADSATGELFF
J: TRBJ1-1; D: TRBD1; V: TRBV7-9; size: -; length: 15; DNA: TGTGCCAGCAGCTCGACAGGGTATGGGTACACTGAAGCTTTCTTT; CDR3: CASSSTGYGYTEAFF
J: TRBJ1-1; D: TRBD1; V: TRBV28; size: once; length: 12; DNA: TGTGCCACCGGGACAGGGAACACTGAAGCTTACTTT; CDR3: CATGTGNTEAYF
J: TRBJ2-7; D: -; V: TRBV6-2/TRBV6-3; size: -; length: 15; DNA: TGTGCCAGCAGTGCCTACAGTAGAATATCCTACGAGCAGTACTTC; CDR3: CASSAYSRISYEQYF
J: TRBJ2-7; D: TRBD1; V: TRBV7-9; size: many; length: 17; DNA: TGTGCCAGCAGCTCCATCCCCCCCGGGACAGGGGGATTCGAGCAGTACTTC; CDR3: CASSSIPPGTGGFEQYF
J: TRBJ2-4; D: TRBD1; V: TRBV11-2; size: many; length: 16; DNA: TGTGCCAGCAGCCCATGGGACAGCGACCGGTATAACATTCAGTACTTC; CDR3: CASSPWDSDRYNIQYF
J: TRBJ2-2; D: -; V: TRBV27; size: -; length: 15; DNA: TGTGCCAGCAGGGGGGAGACTTATAACACCGGGGAGCTGTTTTTT; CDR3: CASRGETYNTGELFF
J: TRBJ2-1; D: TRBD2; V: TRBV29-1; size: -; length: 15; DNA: TGCAGCGTGCCCAGGCTAGCGGGGACTTTGCTTGAGCAGTTCTTC; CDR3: CSVPRLAGTLLEQFF
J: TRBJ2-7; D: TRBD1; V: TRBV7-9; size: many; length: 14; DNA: TGTGCCAGCAGCTTAACTGACAGGGAGTACGAGCAGTACTTC; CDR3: CASSLTDREYEQYF
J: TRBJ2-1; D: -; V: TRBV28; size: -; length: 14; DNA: TGTGCCAGCAGTTTTAGGGGCAAGTACAATGAGCAGTTCTTC; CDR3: CASSFRGKYNEQFF
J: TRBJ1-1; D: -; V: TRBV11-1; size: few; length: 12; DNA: TGTGCCAGCAGCCCCGGGGTAGGTGAAGCTTTCTTT; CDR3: CASSPGVGEAFF
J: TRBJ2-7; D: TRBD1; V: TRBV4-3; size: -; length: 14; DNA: TGCGCCAGCAGCCAAGATCGGACAGGATACGAGCAGTACTTC; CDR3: CASSQDRTGYEQYF
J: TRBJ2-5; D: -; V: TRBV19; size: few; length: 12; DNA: TGTGCCAGTAGTCCAGATATGGAGACCCAGTACTTC; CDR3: CASSPDMETQYF